A selection of T cell receptor beta chains follows, all from one sample in a study of OX40 agonist ivuxolimab in advanced cancers. Only in-frame clones appear in the TCRdb table, and some are missing; sequencing was by immunoSEQ multiplex PCR. The sample yields 70,000 or so clones, around nine tenths seen once. Sample: CD4+ or CD8+ T cells sorted from blood, taken in a trial of the OX40 agonist ivuxolimab. The origin of the receptors is an adult with an advanced solid tumor such as melanoma, head and neck, liver or kidney cancer. CDR3s include the opening cysteine and the closing phenylalanine or tryptophan. D genes are given only for firm matches. Clone size is stated in some rows and not others, as once, few, many or a class when expanded.

j_call	clone_size	v_call	d_call	cdr3_nt	cdr3_aa
TRBJ2-1	NA	TRBV28	NA	TGTGCCACCGAAATCTCAGCAGCCCGGTTCTTC	CATEISAARFF
TRBJ2-7	NA	TRBV29-1	TRBD1	TGCAGCGTGGGGACAGGAGCCCTTTCTGAGCAGTACTTC	CSVGTGALSEQYF
TRBJ1-1	few	TRBV6-5	NA	TGTGCCAGCAGTTACTCCACTCGGGGGAACACTGAAGCTTTCTTT	CASSYSTRGNTEAFF
TRBJ2-7	NA	TRBV19	NA	TGTGCCAGTAGTATTGGGCAGGGAGGTTCCTACGAGCAGTACTTC	CASSIGQGGSYEQYF
TRBJ2-7	few	TRBV27	NA	TGTGCCAGCAGCCGAGGACAGATCCCCTCCTACGAGCAGTACTTC	CASSRGQIPSYEQYF
TRBJ1-4	NA	TRBV30	NA	TGTGCCTGGAGTTCCCCGACAGGACCCAGGAATGAAAAACTGTTTTTT	CAWSSPTGPRNEKLFF
TRBJ1-5	NA	TRBV11-2	NA	TGTGCCAGCAGCTTCTCGGGTCAGCCCCAGCATTTT	CASSFSGQPQHF
TRBJ2-2	NA	TRBV2	NA	TGTGCCAGCAGTGCTGACTTGAACGGGGAGCTGTTTTTT	CASSADLNGELFF
TRBJ2-7	NA	TRBV5-1	TRBD2	TGCGCCAGCAGCGTACGACTAGCGGGGGCCTCCTCCCTCTACGAGCAGTACTTC	CASSVRLAGASSLYEQYF
TRBJ2-2	NA	TRBV7-2	NA	TGTGCCAGCAGGGGCAGACGGGGTAGCACCGGGGAGCTGTTTTTT	CASRGRRGSTGELFF
TRBJ1-1	few	TRBV30	NA	TGTGCCCGGGTTAGGGCGGGCACTGAAGCTTTCTTT	CARVRAGTEAFF
TRBJ1-2	NA	TRBV25-1	TRBD1	TGTGCCAGCAGCGTCGACAGGGTCTATGGCTACACCTTC	CASSVDRVYGYTF
TRBJ2-7	NA	TRBV11-2	NA	TGTGCCAGCAGCTTCGTCTCTGCGGGGCAGTACTTC	CASSFVSAGQYF
TRBJ2-5	NA	TRBV5-1	NA	TGCGCCAGCAGCCCCCAGGGGAACTTGTACCAAGAGACCCAGTACTTC	CASSPQGNLYQETQYF
TRBJ2-5	NA	TRBV30	NA	TGTGCCTGGAACCGGGGGTCAGAGACCCAGTACTTC	CAWNRGSETQYF
TRBJ1-1	once	TRBV5-4	NA	TGTGCCAGCAGCTTGTCATGGGATGTGAACACTGAAGCTTTCTTT	CASSLSWDVNTEAFF
TRBJ2-7	NA	TRBV6-5	TRBD1	TGTGCCAGCAGTCGTTCCGGGACAGGGGCCTACGAGCAGTACTTC	CASSRSGTGAYEQYF
TRBJ2-1	NA	TRBV11-3	TRBD2	TGTGCCAGCAGCTTAGCCCCCGGCGGGAGCTCCTACAATGAGCAGTTCTTC	CASSLAPGGSSYNEQFF
TRBJ1-4	NA	TRBV5-1	NA	TGCGCCAGCAGCTTGGGGACCCTGACTGAAAAACTGTTTTTT	CASSLGTLTEKLFF
TRBJ2-7	NA	TRBV5-1	TRBD2	TGCGCCAGCAGCCGGACTAGTGATGCCTACGAGCAGTACTTC	CASSRTSDAYEQYF
TRBJ1-1	NA	TRBV10-3	NA	TGTGCCATCACTCTTGACTCTTCCACTGAAGCTTTCTTT	CAITLDSSTEAFF
TRBJ2-4	NA	TRBV6-1	TRBD2	TGTGCCAGCAGTGAAGAGGCCGCTTCTAGCGGGAGTAAGGAAAACATTCAGTACTTC	CASSEEAASSGSKENIQYF
TRBJ1-3	NA	TRBV19	NA	TGTGCCAGTAGTATGCCACAAGGGGCTGGAAACACCATATATTTT	CASSMPQGAGNTIYF
TRBJ2-7	NA	TRBV28	TRBD1	TGTGCCAGCAGAGGGACAGGGCAATACGAGCAGTACTTC	CASRGTGQYEQYF
TRBJ1-5	NA	TRBV7-9	NA	TGTGCCAGCAGCTTAGACAATGGGAGCAATCAGCCCCAGCATTTT	CASSLDNGSNQPQHF
TRBJ1-3	NA	TRBV5-1	TRBD1	TGCGCCAGCAGCCTCCAGACAGGGGGTACAGGAAACACCATATATTTT	CASSLQTGGTGNTIYF
TRBJ1-2	NA	TRBV28	NA	TGTGCCAGCAACCAAGGGGTGTCTGGCTACACCTTC	CASNQGVSGYTF
TRBJ2-7	NA	TRBV5-1	NA	TGCGCCAGCAGCGCGACCCAGGGCCACGAGCAGTACTTC	CASSATQGHEQYF
TRBJ1-2	NA	TRBV18	NA	TGTGCCAGCTCACCCCAAGAAGGACACTATGGCTACACCTTC	CASSPQEGHYGYTF
TRBJ2-7	NA	TRBV9	TRBD2	TGTGCCAGCAGCGTAGCCGGGAGGGCCCACGAGCAGTACTTC	CASSVAGRAHEQYF
TRBJ2-5	NA	TRBV27	NA	TGTGCCAGCAGTGTACAAGAGACCCAGTACTTC	CASSVQETQYF
TRBJ1-1	once	TRBV23-1	TRBD1	TGCGCCAGCACCTCGCCTGGACAGGGGGCTGGCACTGAAGCTTTCTTT	CASTSPGQGAGTEAFF
TRBJ2-7	NA	TRBV6-6	NA	TGTGCCAGCAATGCCGACAGCTACGAGCAGTACTTC	CASNADSYEQYF
TRBJ2-1	NA	TRBV10-3	NA	TGTGCCATCAGTGAGTCGGAAGGGAGGAGTGAGCAGTTCTTC	CAISESEGRSEQFF
TRBJ2-7	NA	TRBV7-8	NA	TGTGCCAGCAGACAGACATCCTCCTACGAGCAGTACTTC	CASRQTSSYEQYF
TRBJ2-2	few	TRBV5-1	NA	TGCGCCAGCAGCGCAAGGGGGGGCGGGAGAACCGGGGAGCTGTTTTTT	CASSARGGGRTGELFF
TRBJ2-1	NA	TRBV5-1	NA	TGCGCCAGCAGCGCCGGGGGTAGCTCCTACAATGAGCAGTTCTTC	CASSAGGSSYNEQFF
TRBJ2-3	NA	TRBV5-6	NA	TGTGCCAGCAGCCCGGGGACCATGTCCTCCACAGATACGCAGTATTTT	CASSPGTMSSTDTQYF
TRBJ1-1	NA	TRBV25-1	NA	TGTGCCAGCAGTGTGCGGGGGCGGAACACTGAAGCTTTCTTT	CASSVRGRNTEAFF
TRBJ1-2	NA	TRBV11-2	NA	TGTGCCAGCAGCTTAACCCGAGGAGGGAACTATGGCTACACCTTC	CASSLTRGGNYGYTF
TRBJ1-2	NA	TRBV4-3	TRBD1	TGCGCCAGCAGCCCGATCCGGACAGGGGCATATGGCTACACCTTC	CASSPIRTGAYGYTF
TRBJ2-1	NA	TRBV9	TRBD2	TGTGCCAGCAGCGTAGTAGCGGGGGGGTCCTCCTACAATGAGCAGTTCTTC	CASSVVAGGSSYNEQFF
TRBJ2-7	NA	TRBV27	TRBD1	TGTGCCAGCAGGGACAGGCCTAGCTCCTACGAGCAGTACTTC	CASRDRPSSYEQYF
TRBJ2-7	few	TRBV19	TRBD1	TGTGCCAGTAGTTCCGGGACAGGCCTCTACGAGCAGTACTTC	CASSSGTGLYEQYF
TRBJ1-5	NA	TRBV9	NA	TGTGCCAGCAGCGTAGCTACGGGGCAGCCCCAGCATTTT	CASSVATGQPQHF
TRBJ1-2	NA	TRBV7-2	NA	TGTGCCAGCAGCGGGGCCGGGGAAGGCTACACCTTC	CASSGAGEGYTF
TRBJ1-2	NA	TRBV2	NA	TGTGCCAGCAGTGACCGACCGGATGCATATGGCTACACCTTC	CASSDRPDAYGYTF
TRBJ1-3	NA	TRBV6-1	NA	TGTGCCAGCAGTGAATTCGCAGGGTCGAGCTCTGGAAACACCATATATTTT	CASSEFAGSSSGNTIYF
TRBJ2-1	NA	TRBV6-1	NA	TGTGCCAGCAGTGAGCCGGGGAGCACCTACAATGAGCAGTTCTTC	CASSEPGSTYNEQFF
TRBJ1-1	NA	TRBV15	NA	TGTGCCACCAGCAGGGGTAGCGCGAAGAACACTGAAGCTTTCTTT	CATSRGSAKNTEAFF
TRBJ1-1	NA	TRBV14	TRBD1	TGTGCCAGCAGCCTTATAACAGGGGGCGCGGGCACTGAAGCTTTCTTT	CASSLITGGAGTEAFF
TRBJ2-7	NA	TRBV19	TRBD2	TGTGCCAGTAGTGTGACTAGCGGGATCTCCTACGAGCAGTACTTC	CASSVTSGISYEQYF
TRBJ1-1	few	TRBV27	TRBD1	TGTGCCAGCAGTTTACGACAGGGCGGGAACACTGAAGCTTTCTTT	CASSLRQGGNTEAFF
TRBJ1-5	NA	TRBV21-1	NA	TGTGCCAGCAGCACCCAGGGTTATAGCAATCAGCCCCAGCATTTT	CASSTQGYSNQPQHF
TRBJ1-6	NA	TRBV6-5	NA	TGTGCCAGCAGTTACCCTAATTCACCCCTCCACTTT	CASSYPNSPLHF
TRBJ2-7	NA	TRBV6-6	NA	TGTGCCAGCAGCGTTGCAGGGATCCCCTCCTACGAGCAGTACTTC	CASSVAGIPSYEQYF
TRBJ1-5	NA	TRBV19	TRBD1	TGTGCCAGTAGTATCATGGGACAGGGCAATCAGCCCCAGCATTTT	CASSIMGQGNQPQHF
TRBJ2-7	NA	TRBV5-1	NA	TGCGCCAGCAGCTTGGATGGGGGCGGAGAGCAGTACTTC	CASSLDGGGEQYF
TRBJ1-2	NA	TRBV19	NA	TGTGCCAGTAGTGATGCGGGACAAGGAAACTATGGCTACACCTTC	CASSDAGQGNYGYTF
TRBJ1-1	NA	TRBV18	TRBD1	TGTGCCAGCTCACCGTGGACAGGAATAGGCGGCATGAACACTGAAGCTTTCTTT	CASSPWTGIGGMNTEAFF